This is a list of T cell receptor beta chains from one sample in a study of early T cells in non-severe SARS-CoV-2 infection. MiXCR, applied by TCRdb to the 5' RACE reads, yields one record per CDR3 protein. The sample shows tens of thousands of distinct CDR3 sequences, over 8% of them seen only once. Here the sequenced sample was whole blood, taken at baseline. These TCRs come from an adult who was a healthcare worker with PCR-confirmed SARS-CoV-2 infection or an uninfected control (not recorded which). CDR3s include the opening cysteine and the closing phenylalanine or tryptophan. Each record gives: V gene, clone size, CDR3 length, D gene, J gene, CDR3 DNA, CDR3 protein. The D gene is left open where the match is weak. The size of a clone is reported for some rows only, either as once, few or many, or as a class for expanded clones.

v_call: TRBV13
clone_size: many
cdr3_length: 14
d_call: -
j_call: TRBJ2-7
cdr3_nt: TGTGCCAGCAGCTTAGGCCCCATCAACTACGAGCAGTACTTC
cdr3_aa: CASSLGPINYEQYF

v_call: TRBV18
clone_size: many
cdr3_length: 14
d_call: TRBD1
j_call: TRBJ1-6
cdr3_nt: TGTGCCAGCTCAAACCAGGGGGCTGGTTCACCCCTCCACTTT
cdr3_aa: CASSNQGAGSPLHF

v_call: TRBV20-1
clone_size: -
cdr3_length: 9
d_call: -
j_call: TRBJ1-6
cdr3_nt: TGCAGTGAAGGTTCACCCCTCCACTTT
cdr3_aa: CSEGSPLHF

v_call: TRBV10-2
clone_size: many
cdr3_length: 15
d_call: -
j_call: TRBJ1-2
cdr3_nt: TGCGCCAGCAGGAGCGAGGGGAGGAATAACTATGGCTACACCTTC
cdr3_aa: CASRSEGRNNYGYTF

v_call: TRBV11-2
clone_size: few
cdr3_length: 15
d_call: -
j_call: TRBJ1-1
cdr3_nt: TGTGCCAGCAGCTTTTTTGGGGAGACAGGCACTGAAGCTTTCTTT
cdr3_aa: CASSFFGETGTEAFF

v_call: TRBV6-5
clone_size: many
cdr3_length: 15
d_call: TRBD1
j_call: TRBJ1-2
cdr3_nt: TGTGCCAGCAGTTACGGGGGAAGGACAGGGGATGGCTACACCTTC
cdr3_aa: CASSYGGRTGDGYTF

v_call: TRBV12-3/TRBV12-4
clone_size: -
cdr3_length: 14
d_call: TRBD2
j_call: TRBJ2-1
cdr3_nt: TGTGCCAGCAGCCCAGCGGGAGTAAGGAATGAGCAGTTCTTC
cdr3_aa: CASSPAGVRNEQFF

v_call: TRBV28
clone_size: few
cdr3_length: 14
d_call: -
j_call: TRBJ2-7
cdr3_nt: TGTGCCAGCAGTTCCCCACAGTTGCCCTACGAGCAGTACTTC
cdr3_aa: CASSSPQLPYEQYF

v_call: TRBV6-1
clone_size: many
cdr3_length: 12
d_call: -
j_call: TRBJ2-2
cdr3_nt: TGTGCCAGCAGGGTGAACACCGGGGAGCTGTTTTTT
cdr3_aa: CASRVNTGELFF

v_call: TRBV6-6
clone_size: -
cdr3_length: 14
d_call: -
j_call: TRBJ2-5
cdr3_nt: TGTGCCAGCAGTTACTCCTCTAGCGAAGAGACCCAGTACTTC
cdr3_aa: CASSYSSSEETQYF

v_call: TRBV15
clone_size: many
cdr3_length: 15
d_call: -
j_call: TRBJ2-6
cdr3_nt: TGTGCCACCAGCAGAGCCCTAAGCGGGGCCAACGTCCTGACTTTC
cdr3_aa: CATSRALSGANVLTF

v_call: TRBV18
clone_size: -
cdr3_length: 14
d_call: TRBD1
j_call: TRBJ2-7
cdr3_nt: TGTGCCAGCTCACGGGACAGAAGAGACTACGAGCAGTACTTC
cdr3_aa: CASSRDRRDYEQYF

v_call: TRBV7-2
clone_size: many
cdr3_length: 14
d_call: TRBD2
j_call: TRBJ2-1
cdr3_nt: TGTGCCAGCAGCCCATGGACTAGCGTGCATGAGCAGTTCTTC
cdr3_aa: CASSPWTSVHEQFF

v_call: TRBV2
clone_size: -
cdr3_length: 14
d_call: TRBD2
j_call: TRBJ2-7
cdr3_nt: TGTGCCAGCCGAAGACTAGCGGGATCCTACGAGCAGTACTTC
cdr3_aa: CASRRLAGSYEQYF

v_call: TRBV29-1
clone_size: -
cdr3_length: 12
d_call: -
j_call: TRBJ1-3
cdr3_nt: TGCAGCGTTATTAACTCTGGAAACACCATATATTTT
cdr3_aa: CSVINSGNTIYF

v_call: TRBV5-1
clone_size: -
cdr3_length: 13
d_call: -
j_call: TRBJ2-7
cdr3_nt: TGCGCCAGCAGCTACGGACAGACCTACGAGCAGTACTTC
cdr3_aa: CASSYGQTYEQYF

v_call: TRBV27
clone_size: -
cdr3_length: 13
d_call: -
j_call: TRBJ2-1
cdr3_nt: TGTGCCAGCAGTGTCACTAGAAACAATGAGCAGTTCTTC
cdr3_aa: CASSVTRNNEQFF

v_call: TRBV20-1
clone_size: many
cdr3_length: 16
d_call: TRBD2
j_call: TRBJ2-1
cdr3_nt: TGCAGTGCTAGAGACCGGACTAGCGACTCCTACAATGAGCAGTTCTTC
cdr3_aa: CSARDRTSDSYNEQFF

v_call: TRBV2
clone_size: -
cdr3_length: 14
d_call: TRBD1
j_call: TRBJ2-5
cdr3_nt: TGTGCCAGCAGGGGGACAGTATACCAAGAGACCCAGTACTTC
cdr3_aa: CASRGTVYQETQYF

v_call: TRBV7-9
clone_size: many
cdr3_length: 15
d_call: TRBD2
j_call: TRBJ2-7
cdr3_nt: TGTGCCAGCAGTCGTAGCGGGGGCCGTTCCTACGAGCAGTACTTC
cdr3_aa: CASSRSGGRSYEQYF

v_call: TRBV29-1
clone_size: many
cdr3_length: 13
d_call: TRBD2
j_call: TRBJ2-1
cdr3_nt: TGCAGCGTCCGACTAGCAGATAACAATGAGCAGTTCTTC
cdr3_aa: CSVRLADNNEQFF

v_call: TRBV19
clone_size: few
cdr3_length: 13
d_call: -
j_call: TRBJ2-7
cdr3_nt: TGTGCCAGTAAGGACTTCCTAACCTACGAGCAGTACTTC
cdr3_aa: CASKDFLTYEQYF

v_call: TRBV15
clone_size: many
cdr3_length: 16
d_call: TRBD2
j_call: TRBJ2-1
cdr3_nt: TGTGCCACCAGCCCGATAAGAGGGACTAGCGCTAATGAGCAGTTCTTC
cdr3_aa: CATSPIRGTSANEQFF

v_call: TRBV6-2/TRBV6-3
clone_size: few
cdr3_length: 13
d_call: TRBD1
j_call: TRBJ1-2
cdr3_nt: TGTGCCAGCGCTCCGAGACAGGGGAACGGCTACACCTTC
cdr3_aa: CASAPRQGNGYTF

v_call: TRBV20-1
clone_size: -
cdr3_length: 15
d_call: TRBD2
j_call: TRBJ2-5
cdr3_nt: TGCAGTGCTAGAGATTACCAGCGGGGGGATGAGACCCAGTACTTC
cdr3_aa: CSARDYQRGDETQYF

v_call: TRBV28
clone_size: many
cdr3_length: 13
d_call: -
j_call: TRBJ1-2
cdr3_nt: TGTGCCAGCAGTGCCGACAGGAAAGATGGCTACACCTTC
cdr3_aa: CASSADRKDGYTF

v_call: TRBV7-9
clone_size: many
cdr3_length: 14
d_call: -
j_call: TRBJ2-6
cdr3_nt: TGTGCCAGCAGCTTAAACTCTGGGGCCAACGTCCTGACTTTC
cdr3_aa: CASSLNSGANVLTF

v_call: TRBV6-1
clone_size: many
cdr3_length: 13
d_call: TRBD2
j_call: TRBJ2-5
cdr3_nt: TGTGCCAGTGAGCGGGAGCGGGGGGAGACCCAGTACTTC
cdr3_aa: CASERERGETQYF

v_call: TRBV7-6
clone_size: -
cdr3_length: 14
d_call: -
j_call: TRBJ2-5
cdr3_nt: TGTGCCAGCAGCTTATATGAGTCTCGGGAGACCCAGTACTTC
cdr3_aa: CASSLYESRETQYF

v_call: TRBV7-2
clone_size: many
cdr3_length: 16
d_call: TRBD2
j_call: TRBJ2-1
cdr3_nt: TGTGCCAGCAGCTTAGCGGAGGTTCGGGGGGGCCATGAGCAGTTCTTC
cdr3_aa: CASSLAEVRGGHEQFF

v_call: TRBV4-3
clone_size: -
cdr3_length: 17
d_call: TRBD1
j_call: TRBJ2-3
cdr3_nt: TGCGCCAGCAGCCGTGCCAGGACAGGGGGCCCCACAGATACGCAGTATTTT
cdr3_aa: CASSRARTGGPTDTQYF

v_call: TRBV20-1
clone_size: many
cdr3_length: 13
d_call: -
j_call: TRBJ2-7
cdr3_nt: TGCAGTGCTAGAAATAGGGCGAACTACGAGCAGTACTTC
cdr3_aa: CSARNRANYEQYF

v_call: TRBV28
clone_size: medium-sized
cdr3_length: 15
d_call: -
j_call: TRBJ1-6
cdr3_nt: TGTGCCAGCAGCCTAAGAGGGATTCTGAATTCACCCCTCCACTTT
cdr3_aa: CASSLRGILNSPLHF

v_call: TRBV7-2
clone_size: -
cdr3_length: 13
d_call: TRBD1
j_call: TRBJ1-1
cdr3_nt: TGTGCCAGCAGCGCGGACAGGGTCGCTGAAGCTTTCTTT
cdr3_aa: CASSADRVAEAFF

v_call: TRBV12-3/TRBV12-4
clone_size: many
cdr3_length: 12
d_call: TRBD1
j_call: TRBJ1-1
cdr3_nt: TGTGCCAGCAGTTCGACAGGGACCGAAGCTTTCTTT
cdr3_aa: CASSSTGTEAFF

v_call: TRBV7-6
clone_size: few
cdr3_length: 20
d_call: TRBD2
j_call: TRBJ2-7
cdr3_nt: TGTGCCAGCAGCTTAGTGATTCTTCAGCGGGTGGGCGGGAGTCCCTACGAGCAGTACTTC
cdr3_aa: CASSLVILQRVGGSPYEQYF

v_call: TRBV20-1
clone_size: few
cdr3_length: 14
d_call: -
j_call: TRBJ1-5
cdr3_nt: TGCAGTGCTAGACCGGGGGATAGCAATCAGCCCCAGCATTTT
cdr3_aa: CSARPGDSNQPQHF

v_call: TRBV5-1
clone_size: many
cdr3_length: 17
d_call: TRBD2
j_call: TRBJ2-1
cdr3_nt: TGCGCCAGCAGCTTGGCCCCAAGCGGGAGCAACTACAATGAGCAGTTCTTC
cdr3_aa: CASSLAPSGSNYNEQFF

v_call: TRBV7-2
clone_size: few
cdr3_length: 14
d_call: -
j_call: TRBJ2-1
cdr3_nt: TGTGCCAGCAGCTCTTACAGGGAATACAATGAGCAGTTCTTC
cdr3_aa: CASSSYREYNEQFF

v_call: TRBV25-1
clone_size: medium-sized
cdr3_length: 12
d_call: -
j_call: TRBJ2-3
cdr3_nt: TGTGCCAGCAATCGGGGGACAGATACGCAGTATTTT
cdr3_aa: CASNRGTDTQYF

v_call: TRBV11-2
clone_size: many
cdr3_length: 15
d_call: -
j_call: TRBJ2-7
cdr3_nt: TGTGCCAGCAGCTTATCTCTGGGGGGCGGTTACGAGCAGTACTTC
cdr3_aa: CASSLSLGGGYEQYF

v_call: TRBV5-1
clone_size: many
cdr3_length: 14
d_call: -
j_call: TRBJ1-1
cdr3_nt: TGCGCCAGCAGCTTAATGGACCGGGGCACTGAAGCTTTCTTT
cdr3_aa: CASSLMDRGTEAFF

v_call: TRBV27
clone_size: few
cdr3_length: 15
d_call: -
j_call: TRBJ2-7
cdr3_nt: TGTGCCAGCAGTTCCGCCGGGACTGAGGCCTACGAGCAGTACTTC
cdr3_aa: CASSSAGTEAYEQYF

v_call: TRBV25-1
clone_size: many
cdr3_length: 14
d_call: TRBD1
j_call: TRBJ1-2
cdr3_nt: TGTGCCAGCAGTGACACCAGGGGGATTTATGGCTACACCTTC
cdr3_aa: CASSDTRGIYGYTF

v_call: TRBV29-1
clone_size: few
cdr3_length: 12
d_call: -
j_call: TRBJ1-1
cdr3_nt: TGCAGCGTTGCAGCAGGGGACACTGAAGCTTTCTTT
cdr3_aa: CSVAAGDTEAFF

v_call: TRBV6-5
clone_size: few
cdr3_length: 15
d_call: TRBD2
j_call: TRBJ2-7
cdr3_nt: TGTGCCAGCAGTTACTCGAAGCGGGGGGGCTACGAGCAGTACTTC
cdr3_aa: CASSYSKRGGYEQYF

v_call: TRBV11-2
clone_size: few
cdr3_length: 16
d_call: TRBD2
j_call: TRBJ2-7
cdr3_nt: TGTGCCAGCAGCTTAGCGATGACTAGCGGGACCTACGAGCAGTACTTC
cdr3_aa: CASSLAMTSGTYEQYF

v_call: TRBV12-5
clone_size: few
cdr3_length: 15
d_call: -
j_call: TRBJ2-2
cdr3_nt: TGTGCTAGTGGTTTGGAATGGAGAGACACCGGGGAGCTGTTTTTT
cdr3_aa: CASGLEWRDTGELFF

v_call: TRBV5-4
clone_size: -
cdr3_length: 13
d_call: TRBD2
j_call: TRBJ2-7
cdr3_nt: TGTGCCAGCAGCTTGGCGGGAGGGCAGGAGCAGTACTTC
cdr3_aa: CASSLAGGQEQYF

v_call: TRBV28
clone_size: -
cdr3_length: 15
d_call: TRBD2
j_call: TRBJ2-1
cdr3_nt: TGTGCCAGCAGTTTCTTGGGCCGGGGGGGCAATGAGCAGTTCTTC
cdr3_aa: CASSFLGRGGNEQFF

v_call: TRBV11-2
clone_size: medium-sized
cdr3_length: 13
d_call: TRBD2
j_call: TRBJ2-1
cdr3_nt: TGTGCCAGCAGCCCGGGGGGGTCCAATGAGCAGTTCTTC
cdr3_aa: CASSPGGSNEQFF

v_call: TRBV30
clone_size: many
cdr3_length: 14
d_call: TRBD2
j_call: TRBJ2-2
cdr3_nt: TGTGCCTGGAGTGTACTAGCGGGTACCGGGGAGCTGTTTTTT
cdr3_aa: CAWSVLAGTGELFF